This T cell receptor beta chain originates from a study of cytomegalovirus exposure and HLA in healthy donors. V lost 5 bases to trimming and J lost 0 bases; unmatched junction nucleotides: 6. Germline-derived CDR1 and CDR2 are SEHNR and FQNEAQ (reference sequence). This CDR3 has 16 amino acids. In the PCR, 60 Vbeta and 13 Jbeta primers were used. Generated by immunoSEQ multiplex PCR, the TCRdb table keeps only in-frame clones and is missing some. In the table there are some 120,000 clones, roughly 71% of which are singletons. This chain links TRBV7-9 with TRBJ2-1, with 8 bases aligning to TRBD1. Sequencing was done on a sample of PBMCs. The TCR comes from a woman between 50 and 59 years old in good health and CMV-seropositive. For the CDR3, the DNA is TGTGCCAGCAGCACCACAGGGGGTGGCTCCTACAATGAGCAGTTCTTC. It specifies CASSTTGGGSYNEQFF.